This TCR beta chain was identified during a study of blood T cell repertoires in COVID-19. The protocol was immunoSEQ multiplex PCR, while the TCRdb copy is restricted to in-frame clones and leaves out a portion. This table has tens of thousands of clones, 70% to 90% appearing once. This clone has only one observation. V was shortened by 5 bases and J by 4 bases, with 3 bases between the two germline ends. Germline assignment: CDR1 SQVTM and CDR2 ANQGSEA. The CDR3 runs 10 residues. The sample comprised peripheral blood. This chain joins TRBV29-1 and TRBJ1-3; D is uncertain. The receptor was derived from a human donor in a cohort sampled during active COVID-19. CDR3 bases: TGCAGCGTTTTAGGAAACACCATATATTTT. Protein sequence: CSVLGNTIYF.